A single sample gave rise to the 17 T cell receptor beta chains below, sequenced in a study of pediatric ulcerative colitis. TCRdb's table, derived via immunoSEQ multiplex PCR, lists solely in-frame clones and lacks some. The sample shows more than 50,000 clones, over 70% of them seen only once. Material: blood. These receptors all come from a boy younger than 18 with moderate ulcerative colitis.

The gene calls are TRBV27 and TRBJ1-3; D is unclear. CDR1 is MNHEY, CDR2 SMNVEV, per germline (reference sequence). This CDR3 has 13 residues. Trimming removed 1 base at V and 4 bases at J, with 5 bases between. The CDR3, as DNA: TGTGCCAGCAGTTTATATCCGGGAAACACCATATATTTT. It codes for CASSLYPGNTIYF.

The chain carries TRBV7-9 and TRBJ1-2, with TRBD1 matching 8 bases. This CDR3 contains 18 residues. Germline loops: CDR1 SEHNR, CDR2 FQNEAQ (reference sequence). V shed 2 bases, J shed 4 bases, and the junction held 15 bases outside the gene matches. Written as DNA, the CDR3 is TGTGCCAGCAGCTTAACTCAGGGGGCCCCTACTAGTGGCTATGGCTACACCTTC. This sequence encodes CASSLTQGAPTSGYGYTF. The variable domain in full, with the rest retrieved from reference TRBV7-9 and TRBJ1-2, is DTGVSQNPRHKITKRGQNVTFRCDPISEHNRLYWYRQTLGQGPEFLTYFQNEAQLEKSRLLSDRFSAERPKGSFSTLEIQRTEQGDSAMYLCASSLTQGAPTSGYGYTFGSGTRLTVV.

The chain couples TRBV5-1 to TRBJ2-1; 13 nucleotides match TRBD2. The germline V gene encodes CDR1 SGHRS and CDR2 YFSETQ. The CDR3 length is 18 residues. Trimming removed 4 bases from V and 7 bases from J; junction bases left unmatched: 14. The CDR3 region is CASSRGLAGMGGENEQFF. In nucleotides, the CDR3 is TGCGCCAGCAGCAGGGGACTAGCGGGGATGGGCGGAGAAAATGAGCAGTTCTTC. The full variable domain, rest sourced from reference TRBV5-1 and TRBJ2-1, is KAGVTQTPRYLIKTRGQQVTLSCSPISGHRSVSWYQQTPGQGLQFLFEYFSETQRNKGNFPGRFSGRQFSNSRSEMNVSTLELGDSALYLCASSRGLAGMGGENEQFFGPGTRLTVL.

This clone was seen more than once but under ten times. The gene calls are TRBV2 and TRBJ2-5; 8 bases fit TRBD1. V shed 7 bases, J shed 4 bases, and the junction held 5 bases outside the gene matches. CDR3 size: 13 residues. Germline CDR1 and CDR2: SNHLY and FYNNEI. The CDR3 DNA sequence: TGTGCCAGCAACGACAGGGGCCGAGAGACCCAGTACTTC. Translation: CASNDRGRETQYF.

Written as DNA, the CDR3 is TGTGCCAGCAGCCCCGAGTTGGGACAGATGAACACTGAAGCTTTCTTT. It specifies CASSPELGQMNTEAFF. V and J are TRBV7-6 and TRBJ1-1, with TRBD1 matching 7 bases. J gave up 0 bases and V 5 bases, and 9 bases lay outside the gene matches. CDR1 and CDR2 (germline): SGHVS, FNYEAQ. This CDR3 comprises 16 residues. The entire variable domain, with the rest obtained from reference TRBV7-6 and TRBJ1-1, is as follows: GAGVSQSPRYKVTKRGQDVALRCDPISGHVSLYWYRQALGQGPEFLTYFNYEAQQDKSGLPNDRFSAERPEGSISTLTIQRTEQRDSAMYRCASSPELGQMNTEAFFGQGTRLTVV.

The chain has TRBV6-5 and TRBJ2-2; TRBD2 matches 11 bases. CDR3 length: 15 amino acids. After removal of 6 bases from V and 4 bases from J, the junction contained 4 bases not matched to a gene. The V gene's germline CDR1 is MNHEY and CDR2 SVGAGI. The CDR3 is CASRILAGGTGELFF. The CDR3 DNA reads TGTGCCAGCAGAATCCTAGCGGGAGGCACCGGGGAGCTGTTTTTT.

The V call is TRBV19, the J call TRBJ2-4; D unclear. V dropped 9 bases and J dropped 5 bases, with 8 bases sitting between them. Germline lookup yields CDR1 LNHDA and CDR2 SQIVND (reference sequence). The CDR3 is made up of 11 amino acids. The CDR3 sequence is CASTYQNIQYF. The CDR3 coding sequence is TGTGCCAGCACGTATCAAAACATTCAGTACTTC. Full variable domain (remainder filled in from reference TRBV19 and TRBJ2-4): DGGITQSPKYLFRKEGQNVTLSCEQNLNHDAMYWYRQDPGQGLRLIYYSQIVNDFQKGDIAEGYSVSREKKESFPLTVTSAQKNPTAFYLCASTYQNIQYFGAGTRLSVL.

This clone was recorded a few times. V gene TRBV14 combines with J gene TRBJ2-5; D is uncertain. Germline CDR1 and CDR2: SGHDN and FVKESK. Trimming took off 1 base at V and 5 bases at J, with 8 bases between the two ends. The CDR3 covers 13 residues. Here the CDR3 DNA reads TGTGCCAGCAGCCAAGTCGTTTTTGAGACCCAGTACTTC. It is translated as CASSQVVFETQYF. Filled out from reference TRBV14 and TRBJ2-5, the complete variable domain reads EAGVTQFPSHSVIEKGQTVTLRCDPISGHDNLYWYRRVMGKEIKFLLHFVKESKQDESGMPNNRFLAERTGGTYSTLKVQPAELEDSGVYFCASSQVVFETQYFGPGTRLLVL.

This clone was detected once. The CDR3 region is CASSLDRSFPYTEAFF. CDR3 DNA: TGTGCCAGCAGCTTGGACAGGAGCTTTCCCTACACTGAAGCTTTCTTT. This sequence joins TRBV5-4 and TRBJ1-1; D perhaps matches TRBD1 (5 bases). Trimming took off 0 bases at V and 3 bases at J, with 15 bases between the two ends. CDR3 length equals 16 residues. Germline V CDR1 and CDR2: SGHNT, YYREEE (reference sequence).

Only one count was recorded for this clone. The V and J genes are TRBV4-2 and TRBJ2-7; 15 bases are shared with TRBD2. CDR1 is LGHNA and CDR2 is YNFKEQ in the germline V gene. The ends lost 0 bases at V and 0 bases at J; junction bases unmatched: 6. CDR3 length equals 19 residues. The CDR3 protein is CASSQEKWTSGGDSYEQYF. CDR3 bases: TGTGCCAGCAGCCAAGAAAAGTGGACTAGCGGGGGGGACTCCTACGAGCAGTACTTC.

This clone has only a few counts. V and J are TRBV7-3 and TRBJ1-1; tentative D call: TRBD1 (6 bases). Trimming cost V 5 bases and J 4 bases, with 14 bases left between them. CDR1 and CDR2 from the germline V gene are SGHTA and FQGTGA. CDR3 length: 14 residues. CDR3 in DNA: TGTGCCAGCAGCCATGTTGGGGGCGGCACTGAAGCTTTCTTT. Its translation is CASSHVGGGTEAFF.

This clone appeared once. The chain combines TRBV7-3 with TRBJ2-7; a weak D match, TRBD2 (6 bases). Germline CDR1 is SGHTA and CDR2 is FQGTGA. V dropped 4 bases and J dropped 3 bases, with 16 bases sitting between them. The CDR3 consists of 15 residues. In DNA form, the CDR3 reads TGTGCCAGCAGCTCAGCGGGCCTCGAGTACTACGAGCAGTACTTC. It encodes CASSSAGLEYYEQYF.

V usage is TRBV6-5 and J usage is TRBJ2-3; the match to TRBD1 covers 9 bases. V shed 2 bases, J shed 4 bases, and the junction held 4 bases outside the gene matches. Germline-derived CDR1 and CDR2 are MNHEY and SVGAGI. The CDR3 has 15 residues. The chain's CDR3 is CASSYEGTGPDTQYF. CDR3 DNA sequence: TGTGCCAGCAGTTACGAGGGGACAGGGCCAGATACGCAGTATTTT.

V is TRBV9 and J is TRBJ1-2, with D possibly being TRBD1 (6 bases). Trimming stripped 2 bases from V and 3 bases from J, with 17 bases between. Germline CDR1 reads SGDLS; CDR2 reads YYNGEE. CDR3 length equals 16 residues. This CDR3 is CASSVQGTNPHYGYTF. The CDR3 nucleotides read TGTGCCAGCAGCGTCCAGGGGACCAATCCCCACTATGGCTACACCTTC.

This clone was seen once. The rearrangement links TRBV10-3 to TRBJ1-5, with D possibly TRBD1 on 6 matching bases. This CDR3 has 13 residues. V lost 2 bases and J lost 6, with 8 bases in between. In germline, CDR1 is ENHRY, CDR2 SYGVKD. CDR3 DNA: TGTGCCATCAGTGAGACAGGGTTTCAGCCCCAGCATTTT. Its translation: CAISETGFQPQHF.

The chain is built from TRBV25-1 and TRBJ2-6; D gene ambiguous. The CDR3 contains 12 residues. Germline V gives CDR1 MGHDK, CDR2 SYGVNS. Here the CDR3 DNA reads TGTGCTACCCTCGGAGGGGCCAACGTCCTGACTTTC. This translates into CATLGGANVLTF.

Turning to this clone: The same CDR3 can be traced to other DNA sequences in this sample. The chain recombines TRBV25-1 with TRBJ1-1; D is unresolved. Germline V lookup: CDR1 MGHDK, CDR2 SYGVNS. The CDR3 covers 11 residues. Trimming stripped 5 bases from V and 8 bases from J, with 9 bases between. As DNA, the CDR3 is TGTGCCAGCAGTCCGGGTCGGGAAGCTTTCTTT. Encoded protein: CASSPGREAFF.